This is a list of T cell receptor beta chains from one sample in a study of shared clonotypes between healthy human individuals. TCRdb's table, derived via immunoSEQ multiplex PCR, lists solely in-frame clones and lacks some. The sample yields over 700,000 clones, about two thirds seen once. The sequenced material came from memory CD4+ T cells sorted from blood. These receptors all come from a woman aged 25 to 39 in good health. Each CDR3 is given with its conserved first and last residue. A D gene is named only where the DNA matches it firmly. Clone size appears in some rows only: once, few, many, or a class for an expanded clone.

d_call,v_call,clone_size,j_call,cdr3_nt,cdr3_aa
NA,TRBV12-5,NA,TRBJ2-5,TGTGCTAGTGGTTTGTGGGGGGCTGAAGAGACCCAGTACTTC,CASGLWGAEETQYF
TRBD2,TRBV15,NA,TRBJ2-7,TGTGCCACCAGCAAGAGACTAGCGGGACGCTCCTACGAGCAGTACTTC,CATSKRLAGRSYEQYF
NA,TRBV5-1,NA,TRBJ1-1,TGCGCCAGCAGCCCCTACAGGGATACTGAAGCTTTCTTT,CASSPYRDTEAFF
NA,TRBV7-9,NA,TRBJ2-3,TGTGCCAGCTCGAAAGATACGCAGTATTTT,CASSKDTQYF
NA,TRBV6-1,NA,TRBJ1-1,TGTGCCAGCATCCGAACAGGGAACACTGAAGCTTTCTTT,CASIRTGNTEAFF
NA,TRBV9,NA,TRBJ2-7,TGTGCCAGCAGCCCCCACGGGCCGGCCCAGGCGGAGCAGTACTTC,CASSPHGPAQAEQYF
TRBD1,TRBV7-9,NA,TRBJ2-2,TGTGCCAGCAGCTTAGCTCAAACAGGGACAGGGTGGACCGGGGAGCTGTTTTTT,CASSLAQTGTGWTGELFF
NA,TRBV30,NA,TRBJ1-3,TGTGCCTACGATTCCTCGGGGGGAAACACCATATATTTT,CAYDSSGGNTIYF
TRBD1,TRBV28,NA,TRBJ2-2,TGTGCCAGCAGGAATGCCGGGACAGGGATCCCCGGGGAGCTGTTTTTT,CASRNAGTGIPGELFF
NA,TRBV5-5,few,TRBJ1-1,TGTGCCAGCAGCTTGGAATGGGGCGCTGAAGCTTTCTTT,CASSLEWGAEAFF
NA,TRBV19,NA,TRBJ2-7,TGTGCCAGTAGTACAGCGCGGCAGGGAGCCTACGAGCAGTACTTC,CASSTARQGAYEQYF
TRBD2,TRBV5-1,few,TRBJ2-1,TGCGCCAGCAGCGTCTCTAGCGGGTTATACAATGAGCAGTTCTTC,CASSVSSGLYNEQFF
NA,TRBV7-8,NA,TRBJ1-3,TGTGCCAGCAGCTTAAGCCGCGCCAGGGAAAGGGGTGGAAACACCATATATTTT,CASSLSRARERGGNTIYF
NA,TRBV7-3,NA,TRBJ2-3,TGTGCCAGCAGCTTCCGCGGAGGAGATACGCAGTATTTT,CASSFRGGDTQYF
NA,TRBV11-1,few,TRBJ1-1,TGTGCCAGCAGCCGACAGCGCGACACTGAAGCTTTCTTT,CASSRQRDTEAFF
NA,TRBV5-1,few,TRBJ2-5,TGCGCCAGCAGCTTAGCCGAGGGGAGAGAGACCCAGTACTTC,CASSLAEGRETQYF
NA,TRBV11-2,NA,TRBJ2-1,TGTGCCAGCAGCTTAAGCAGGGACAATGAGCAGTTCTTC,CASSLSRDNEQFF
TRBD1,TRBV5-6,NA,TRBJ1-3,TGTGCCAGCAGCTTCTCCGGGACAGGGGGTAGAAACACCATATATTTT,CASSFSGTGGRNTIYF
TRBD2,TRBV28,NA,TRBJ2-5,TGTGCCAGCAGTCCATCTAGCGGCCAAGAGACCCAGTACTTC,CASSPSSGQETQYF
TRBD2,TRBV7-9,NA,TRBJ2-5,TGTGCCAGCAGCCTGAGGACTAGCGGGAGTTTACGAGAGACCCAGTACTTC,CASSLRTSGSLRETQYF
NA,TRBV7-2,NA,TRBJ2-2,TGTGCCAGCAGCTTAATGGCGGCCGGGGAGCTGTTTTTT,CASSLMAAGELFF
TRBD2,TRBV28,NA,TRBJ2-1,TGTGCCAGCAGTTTCCCAGCGGGAGGGAATGAGCAGTTCTTC,CASSFPAGGNEQFF
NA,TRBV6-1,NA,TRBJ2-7,TGTGCCAGCACCATCCTGGCGGGGTCCGAGCAGTACTTC,CASTILAGSEQYF
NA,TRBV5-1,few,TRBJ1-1,TGCGCCAGCAGCTTGGGGGCAGAGCTGAACACTGAAGCTTTCTTT,CASSLGAELNTEAFF
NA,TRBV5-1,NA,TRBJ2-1,TGCGCCAGCAGCTTGGACAGCGTGGGATACAATGAGCAGTTCTTC,CASSLDSVGYNEQFF
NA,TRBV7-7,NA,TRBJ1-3,TGTGCCAGCAGCCTCAATGCCGGAAACACCATATATTTT,CASSLNAGNTIYF
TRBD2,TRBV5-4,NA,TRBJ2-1,TGTGCCAGCAGCCCACATGGGGGAGGGACCAGACCCAATCAATGGCAGTTCTTC,CASSPHGGGTRPNQWQFF
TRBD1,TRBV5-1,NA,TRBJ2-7,TGCGCCAGCAGCTTGGGGACAGGGGCTCTGGAGCAGTACTTC,CASSLGTGALEQYF
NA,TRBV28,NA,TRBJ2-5,TGTGCCAGCAGTTTAGCATGGCAAGAGGAGACCCAGTACTTC,CASSLAWQEETQYF
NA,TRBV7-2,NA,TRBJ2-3,TGTGCCAGCAGCTTCGGCGGGGCAGGAGATACGCAGTATTTT,CASSFGGAGDTQYF
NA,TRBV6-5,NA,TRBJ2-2,TGTGCCAGCAGGAAGCCCACCGGGGAGCTGTTTTTT,CASRKPTGELFF
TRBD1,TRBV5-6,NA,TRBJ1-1,TGTGCCAGCAGCCGCTGGGACAGCTACACTGAAGCTTTCTTT,CASSRWDSYTEAFF
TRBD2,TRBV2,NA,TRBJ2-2,TGTGCCAGCAGCGGACTAGCGGCGAACACCGGGGAGCTGTTTTTT,CASSGLAANTGELFF
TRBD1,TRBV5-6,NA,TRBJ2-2,TGTGCCAGCAGTTTAACCCACAGGGGGACTAACACCGGGGAGCTGTTTTTT,CASSLTHRGTNTGELFF
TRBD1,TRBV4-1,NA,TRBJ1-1,TGCGCCAGCAGCCAAGCCGGTGGGGACAGGGCTCTTAGGAACACTGAAGCTTTCTTT,CASSQAGGDRALRNTEAFF
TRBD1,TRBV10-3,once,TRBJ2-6,TGTGCCATCAGTGAACAGGGGGCGCCGGGTGGGGCCAACGTCCTGACTTTC,CAISEQGAPGGANVLTF
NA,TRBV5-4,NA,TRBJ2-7,TGTGCCAGCAGCTTGGCCGGGGTCTACGAGCAGTACTTC,CASSLAGVYEQYF
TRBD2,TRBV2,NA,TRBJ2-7,TGTGCCAGCAGAGAGCTAGCGGCGTTTCACTACGAGCAGTACTTC,CASRELAAFHYEQYF
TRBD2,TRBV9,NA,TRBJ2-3,TGTGCCAGCAGCGCGGTAGCGGGGCTCTTAACTATCGATACGCAGTATTTT,CASSAVAGLLTIDTQYF
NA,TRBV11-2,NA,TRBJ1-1,TGTGCCAGCAGCTTAGTCTCCCCTTTTCTTTGGGTTTCGGAAGCTTTCTTT,CASSLVSPFLWVSEAFF
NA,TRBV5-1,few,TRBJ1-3,TGCGCCAGCAGCTTGGGATCAGGCTCTGGAAACACCATATATTTT,CASSLGSGSGNTIYF
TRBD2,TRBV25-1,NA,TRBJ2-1,TGTGCCAGCAGAGCGGGACTAGCGGGACCCCGAGGATACAATGAGCAGTTCTTC,CASRAGLAGPRGYNEQFF
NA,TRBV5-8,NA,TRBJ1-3,TGTGCCAGCAGCCGGGATTTAAGCGGTGGAAACACCATATATTTT,CASSRDLSGGNTIYF
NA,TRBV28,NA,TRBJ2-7,TGTGCCAGCAGTTTAAGTGGCGCCGGCTACGAGCAGTACTTC,CASSLSGAGYEQYF
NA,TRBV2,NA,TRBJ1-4,TGTGCCAGCAGCCAAAGACAGTCCCAACTGTTTTTT,CASSQRQSQLFF
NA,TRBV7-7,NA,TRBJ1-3,TGTGCCAGCAGCCCATCAGGTTCTGGAAACACCATATATTTT,CASSPSGSGNTIYF
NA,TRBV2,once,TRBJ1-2,TGTGCCACCAGTAGCGGGACTACTGCCTATGGCTACACCTTC,CATSSGTTAYGYTF
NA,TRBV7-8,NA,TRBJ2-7,TGTGCCAGCAGCTTCCCGAGCTCCTACGAGCAGTACTTC,CASSFPSSYEQYF
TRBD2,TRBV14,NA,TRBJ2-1,TGTGCCAGCAGCTCCCAAGGGAGCGGGAGCCTAGATGAGCAGTTCTTC,CASSSQGSGSLDEQFF
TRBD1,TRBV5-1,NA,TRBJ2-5,TGCGCCAGCAGCCCCCGACAGGGACAAACTCAAGAGACCCAGTACTTC,CASSPRQGQTQETQYF
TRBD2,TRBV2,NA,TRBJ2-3,TGTGCCAGCAGGAAGCGGGAGGACACAGATACGCAGTATTTT,CASRKREDTDTQYF
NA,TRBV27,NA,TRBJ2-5,TGTGCCAGCAGTCCCTTTTCTCCAGAGACCCAGTACTTC,CASSPFSPETQYF
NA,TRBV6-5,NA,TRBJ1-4,TGTGCCAGCAGCTCCTCGGGTGCCCGTAATGAAAAACTGTTTTTT,CASSSSGARNEKLFF
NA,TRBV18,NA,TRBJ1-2,TGTGCCAGCTCACCACCGATGGGTCGGCCCAGGGATGGCTACACCTTC,CASSPPMGRPRDGYTF
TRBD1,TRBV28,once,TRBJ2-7,TGTGCCAGCAGAACAGGACAGGGGGGCTCCTACGAGCAGTACTTC,CASRTGQGGSYEQYF
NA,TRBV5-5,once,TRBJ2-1,TGTGCCAGCTCCTCAGGGCACTACAATGAGCAGTTCTTC,CASSSGHYNEQFF
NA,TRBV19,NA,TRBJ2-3,TGTGCCAGTAGATATTCCGGTGAACGCACAGATACGCAGTATTTT,CASRYSGERTDTQYF
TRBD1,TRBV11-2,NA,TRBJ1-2,TGTGCCAGCAGCTTAGAGGGACAGGGCATCTATGGCTACACCTTC,CASSLEGQGIYGYTF